This entry lists 7 T cell receptor beta chains sequenced from one sample in a study of T cell changes during pregnancy in multiple sclerosis. Clones were sequenced by immunoSEQ multiplex PCR, and TCRdb holds only the in-frame ones, with some missing. Of about 52,000 clones in the sample, 92% were seen once. Material: CD4+ T cells from peripheral blood mononuclear cells, obtained in the third trimester of pregnancy. The receptor set was obtained from a female donor with multiple sclerosis, enrolled in a pregnancy study.

V and J are TRBV5-5 and TRBJ1-2, with TRBD1 matching 10 bases. Per germline, CDR1 SGHKS and CDR2 YYEKEE (reference sequence). CDR3 length: 16 amino acids. J was trimmed by 7 bases and V by 4 bases; bases with no gene match: 13. CDR3 DNA: TGTGCCAGCAGCCAATCCGGGACAGGGGTATTTGCTGGCTACACCTTC. Its protein product is CASSQSGTGVFAGYTF.

This chain links TRBV19 with TRBJ2-5; D gene uncertain. Germline CDR1 is LNHDA and CDR2 is SQIVND (reference sequence). The CDR3 has 17 residues. V gave up 3 bases and J gave up 3 bases, with 20 bases separating them. CDR3 coding DNA: TGTGCCAGTAGTATCCCCAGGATGGCAGGTAGTAAAGAGACCCAGTACTTC. Its protein is CASSIPRMAGSKETQYF.

V usage is TRBV18 and J usage is TRBJ2-3; no firm D call. This CDR3 spans 17 amino acids. The germline CDR1 and CDR2 sequences are KGHSH and LQKENI. Trimming took off 2 bases at V and 3 bases at J, with 18 bases between the two ends. The CDR3 protein is CASSPFTSIDRTDTQYF. CDR3 DNA: TGTGCCAGCTCACCATTCACATCCATCGATCGTACAGATACGCAGTATTTT.

The chain carries TRBV29-1 and TRBJ1-2; 10 nucleotides match TRBD1. Trimming cost V 6 bases and J 5 bases; bases outside gene matches: 6. CDR1 is SQVTM, CDR2 ANQGSEA, per germline. CDR3 size: 13 residues. CDR3 nucleotides: TGCAGCGTCCGTGGACAGGGGGGGTATGGCTACACCTTC. Its translation is CSVRGQGGYGYTF.

This chain uses TRBV5-1 with TRBJ1-2; 7 bases fit TRBD1. The CDR3 spans 13 residues. Germline lookup yields CDR1 SGHRS and CDR2 YFSETQ. V was clipped by 7 bases and J by 2 bases; unmatched bases: 5. DNA of the CDR3: TGCGCCAGCTCGCAGGGGGGAAACTATGGCTACACCTTC. This codes for CASSQGGNYGYTF.

This clone has just one count. The chain combines TRBV10-3 with TRBJ1-5; D uncertain. Germline lookup yields CDR1 ENHRY and CDR2 SYGVKD. The CDR3 runs 14 residues. V was trimmed by 3 bases and J by 0 bases, leaving 6 bases between them. The CDR3, as DNA: TGTGCCATCAGTGACAGTTATAGCAATCAGCCCCAGCATTTT. Translating it yields CAISDSYSNQPQHF.

This clone was seen just once. The chain employs TRBV5-4 and TRBJ2-3; D not resolved. Trimming removed 0 bases from V and 0 bases from J, with 8 bases in between. There are 15 residues in the CDR3. Per the germline V gene, CDR1 is SGHNT and CDR2 is YYREEE (reference sequence). The CDR3 sequence: CASSLDSSSTDTQYF. DNA for the CDR3: TGTGCCAGCAGCTTGGACAGCTCTAGCACAGATACGCAGTATTTT.